The T cell receptor beta chain under discussion was sequenced for a study of OX40 agonist ivuxolimab in advanced cancers. Findings and caveats of the study: Which antigen the expanded peripheral T cells recognized is unknown.

The assay was immunoSEQ multiplex PCR, and TCRdb's table has in-frame clones only and misses some. Of some 86,000 clones listed, roughly nine tenths are singletons. This clone appeared once. Its antigen remains unidentified. The material sequenced was CD4+ or CD8+ T cells sorted from blood, taken in a trial of the OX40 agonist ivuxolimab. This TCR derives from an adult with an advanced solid tumor such as melanoma, head and neck, liver or kidney cancer.

The CDR3: CASRSGTGYGEQYF. The CDR3 nucleotides read TGTGCCAGCAGGTCCGGGACAGGGTACGGCGAGCAGTACTTC. The chain recombines TRBV7-2 with TRBJ2-7; 9 bases agree with TRBD1. The germline CDR1 and CDR2 sequences are SGHTA and FQGNSA. J gave up 6 bases and V 6 bases, and 9 bases lay outside the gene matches. The CDR3 totals 14 residues.